This TCR beta chain was sequenced during a study of blood T cell repertoires in COVID-19. Study overall: Acute-phase and convalescent COVID-19 samples originated in the United States, Italy and Spain. T cells, B-cell-depleted T cells, or PBMCs provided the cDNA or gDNA that served as material.

Germline V gives CDR1 SGHRS, CDR2 YFSETQ. Trimming took 4 bases from V and 1 from J; bases not matched to a gene: 3. CDR3 length: 16 residues. Authors' processing steps: Cell counts per sample came from amplifying reference gene primers. Only in-frame clones appear in the TCRdb table, and some are missing; sequencing was by immunoSEQ multiplex PCR. V and J calls plus clone size are reproduced from that table; the DNA served to infer D and trimming. In the table there are roughly 250,000 clones, 90% of which are singletons. Participants spanned ages about 18 to 90 years and resided in around 25 US areas.

The V gene is TRBV5-1, the J gene TRBJ2-3, with 13 bases aligning to TRBD2. This clonotype originated in a man aged 45 to 65 who had been exposed to COVID-19. Sequencing was carried out using PBMCs or T cells enriched from blood (not recorded which). The CDR3 loop is CASSRGLAGRTDTQYF. As DNA, the CDR3 is TGCGCCAGCAGCCGGGGACTAGCGGGACGCACAGATACGCAGTATTTT. Supplemented by reference TRBV5-1 and TRBJ2-3, the full variable domain reads KAGVTQTPRYLIKTRGQQVTLSCSPISGHRSVSWYQQTPGQGLQFLFEYFSETQRNKGNFPGRFSGRQFSNSRSEMNVSTLELGDSALYLCASSRGLAGRTDTQYFGPGTRLTVL.